These 16 T cell receptor beta chains share one sample of origin, sequenced in a study of cytotoxic CD8 clonotypes in ibrutinib-treated CLL. Sequencing used immunoSEQ multiplex PCR; TCRdb keeps in-frame clones, though not all of them. The sample contains 150,000 to 200,000 clones, around nine tenths of which appear only once. This specimen consisted of PBMCs, obtained at disease progression, from a patient treated with ibrutinib. These receptors were taken from a human donor with chronic lymphocytic leukemia.

The chain couples TRBV6-1 to TRBJ1-1; 7 nucleotides agree with TRBD1. J was trimmed by 0 bases and V by 8 bases; bases with no gene match: 3. The germline V gene encodes CDR1 MNHNS and CDR2 SASEGT. The CDR3 consists of 13 residues. This CDR3 is CASGQGVNTEAFF. CDR3 nucleotide sequence: TGTGCCAGCGGGCAGGGGGTGAACACTGAAGCTTTCTTT.

This chain joins TRBV28 and TRBJ2-7; D is possibly TRBD2 (5 bases). CDR1 MDHEN and CDR2 SYDVKM come from the germline V gene. The CDR3 has 15 residues. The V end was cut by 5 bases, the J end by 6 bases, with 20 bases between. The CDR3: CASSDTRYHRGEQYF. CDR3 coding DNA: TGTGCCAGCAGTGACACCCGGTATCACCGGGGCGAGCAGTACTTC.

V gene TRBV11-3 combines with J gene TRBJ2-2; D is perhaps TRBD1 or TRBD2 (5 bases each). CDR3 length: 14 residues. V lost 7 bases, J lost 5 bases, and 14 bases lay in between. Germline loops: CDR1 SGHNT, CDR2 YENEEA. The CDR3, as DNA: TGTGCCAGCACCCAAAAGAGGGGTACCGGGGAGCTGTTTTTT. The encoded protein is CASTQKRGTGELFF.

The V and J genes are TRBV11-3 and TRBJ2-1, with D perhaps being TRBD1 or TRBD2 (7 bases each). Germline V gene lookup returns CDR1 SGHNT and CDR2 YENEEA. Trimming stripped 5 bases from V and 8 bases from J, with 22 bases between. The CDR3 extends over 16 amino acids. CDR3 loop: CASSLVPPGGGHEQFF. CDR3 sequence (DNA): TGTGCCAGCAGCCTCGTACCCCCAGGGGGAGGGCATGAGCAGTTCTTC.

The CDR3 loop is CASSLAKGGLAPNWYEQYF. CDR3 coding DNA: TGTGCCAGCAGCTTAGCGAAAGGAGGCCTAGCGCCGAATTGGTACGAGCAGTACTTC. The chain couples TRBV7-9 to TRBJ2-7; D may be TRBD2 (6 bases). Germline V lookup: CDR1 SEHNR, CDR2 FQNEAQ (reference sequence). V lost 0 bases to trimming and J lost 4 bases, with 25 bases between them. The CDR3 runs to 19 residues.

The chain employs TRBV7-3 and TRBJ1-2, with 10 bases that match TRBD1. CDR1 and CDR2 (germline): SGHTA, FQGTGA. The CDR3 runs to 13 residues. V gave up 11 bases and J gave up 8 bases; unmatched junction bases: 11. The CDR3 here is CASGKGTGDGYTF. The CDR3 DNA reads as TGTGCCTCCGGTAAGGGGACAGGGGACGGCTACACCTTC.

The chain is built from TRBV6-5 and TRBJ2-7; 7 nucleotides line up with TRBD1. V lost 7 bases, J lost 2 bases, and 8 bases stayed unmatched. The germline CDR1 and CDR2 sequences are MNHEY and SVGAGI. The CDR3 covers 14 residues. The CDR3 is CASKWTGETYEQYF. CDR3 DNA: TGTGCCAGCAAATGGACAGGCGAAACCTACGAGCAGTACTTC.

The V and J genes are TRBV19 and TRBJ1-5; 7 bases agree with TRBD1. V lost 5 bases to trimming and J lost 3 bases; unmatched junction nucleotides: 13. Germline CDR1 is LNHDA and CDR2 is SQIVND (reference sequence). The CDR3 has 17 amino acids. The CDR3 DNA is TGTGCCAGTAGTCGGGTACCCGGACAGGCCTCCAATCAGCCCCAGCATTTT. This encodes CASSRVPGQASNQPQHF.

J is TRBJ2-3 and V is TRBV29-1; 14 bases match TRBD2. Germline V CDR1 and CDR2: SQVTM, ANQGSEA. The CDR3 is 18 amino acids. V lost 5 bases to trimming and J lost 1 base; unmatched junction nucleotides: 11. CDR3 region: CSVSGGTSGRGGTDTQYF. The CDR3 bases are TGCAGCGTTTCGGGCGGGACTAGCGGGAGAGGGGGCACAGATACGCAGTATTTT.

The J gene is TRBJ1-1, the V gene TRBV6-5; D is unresolved. In germline, CDR1 is MNHEY, CDR2 SVGAGI. V was clipped by 6 bases and J by 1 base, with 3 bases between them. The CDR3 is 11 residues long. Here the CDR3 DNA reads TGTGCCAGCAGGAAGAACACTGAAGCTTTCTTT. This sequence encodes CASRKNTEAFF.

The chain couples TRBV7-6 to TRBJ2-2, with TRBD1 matching 7 bases. CDR1 and CDR2 from the germline V gene are SGHVS and FNYEAQ. This CDR3 is 14 amino acids long. J gave up 6 bases and V 3 bases, and 4 bases lay outside the gene matches. The CDR3 here is CASSLTGLAGELFF. The CDR3 DNA follows: TGTGCCAGCAGCTTGACAGGGCTAGCCGGGGAGCTGTTTTTT.

This clone was picked up one time. The chain links TRBV19 to TRBJ1-3, with D perhaps matching TRBD1 (5 bases). The CDR3 is 16 amino acids. Per the germline V gene, CDR1 is LNHDA and CDR2 is SQIVND (reference sequence). The V gene lost 5 bases and the J gene lost 0 bases, with 14 bases spanning the gap. For the CDR3, the DNA is TGTGCCAGTAGTCTCCGACAGCTACCCTCTGGAAACACCATATATTTT. Translating gives CASSLRQLPSGNTIYF.

V is TRBV7-2 and J is TRBJ2-5, with TRBD1 matching over 10 bases. J lost 5 bases, V lost 4 bases, and 10 bases had no gene match. CDR1 and CDR2 (germline): SGHTA, FQGNSA. The CDR3 is made up of 16 amino acids. CDR3 in DNA: TGTGCCAGCAGCTCTCATCGGACAGGGGGGGCCGAGACCCAGTACTTC. Protein: CASSSHRTGGAETQYF.

The chain couples TRBV6-5 to TRBJ1-4; D unclear. V was clipped by 6 bases and J by 12 bases, with 14 bases between them. This CDR3 is built from 12 residues. Germline values: CDR1 MNHEY, CDR2 SVGAGI. The CDR3 protein is CASSRRSSELFF. CDR3 nucleotides: TGTGCCAGCAGCCGCAGGTCTTCCGAACTGTTTTTT.

This chain connects TRBV5-6 to TRBJ2-1, with D hard to call. The CDR3 is made up of 15 amino acids. V was trimmed by 0 bases and J by 4 bases, leaving 11 bases between them. Germline lookup yields CDR1 SGHDT and CDR2 YYEEEE. In DNA form, the CDR3 reads TGTGCCAGCAGCTTGGCGGATTACGAATACAATGAGCAGTTCTTC. Translation: CASSLADYEYNEQFF.

This chain links TRBV19 with TRBJ2-3; TRBD2 aligns across 10 bases. The CDR3 sequence is 15 residues long. V was clipped by 8 bases and J by 2 bases; unmatched bases: 7. Germline lookup yields CDR1 LNHDA and CDR2 SQIVND (reference sequence). The CDR3 DNA reads TGTGCCAGTGGGAGACTAGCGGGCCCCACAGATACGCAGTATTTT. This encodes CASGRLAGPTDTQYF.